Listed below are T cell receptor beta chains from one sample, sequenced in a study of control samples from healthy donors and cancer patients. Measured with immunoSEQ multiplex PCR; TCRdb has only the in-frame clones, and not every one. The sample holds about 130,000 clones; roughly 95% are singletons and the top ten take about 3.6%. The sample was blood. All receptors come from a man aged 30 to 45 in good health. CDR3s include the opening cysteine and the closing phenylalanine or tryptophan. Each record gives: CDR3 DNA, CDR3 protein, V gene, clone size, D gene, J gene. A D gene is named only where the DNA matches it firmly. Not every row has a clone size; where given, it reads once, few, many or a size class.

DNA: TGTGCCAGCAACCCGGGACAGATCAGCACAGATACGCAGTATTTT
CDR3: CASNPGQISTDTQYF
V: TRBV6-2/TRBV6-3
size: -
D: TRBD1
J: TRBJ2-3

DNA: TGCGCCAGCAGCTTGGACTCAATCACTACGCAGTATTTT
CDR3: CASSLDSITTQYF
V: TRBV5-1
size: once
D: -
J: TRBJ2-3

DNA: TGCGCCAGTAGCCGATCAGGTTTCTACAATGAGCAGTTCTTC
CDR3: CASSRSGFYNEQFF
V: TRBV5-1
size: -
D: -
J: TRBJ2-1

DNA: TGCGCCAGCAGCCAAGATGGCGCTAGCGGAGTACCCGGGGAGCTGTTTTTT
CDR3: CASSQDGASGVPGELFF
V: TRBV4-3
size: once
D: TRBD2
J: TRBJ2-2

DNA: TGTGCCAGCAGCCAAGATGATGTGGTAGGGGGCGGGCAGTACTTC
CDR3: CASSQDDVVGGGQYF
V: TRBV3-1/TRBV3-2
size: -
D: TRBD1
J: TRBJ2-7

DNA: TGTGCCACCAGCAGACTTCGAGTAGCACAGGGCGCTGGCTACACCTTC
CDR3: CATSRLRVAQGAGYTF
V: TRBV15
size: -
D: -
J: TRBJ1-2

DNA: TGTGCCAGCAGCCAACACAGCGGCCTGGCGGGCTACACCTTC
CDR3: CASSQHSGLAGYTF
V: TRBV11-2
size: -
D: -
J: TRBJ1-2

DNA: TGCGCCAGCAGCGAACGACAGCGTAACACTGAAGCTTTCTTT
CDR3: CASSERQRNTEAFF
V: TRBV5-1
size: -
D: -
J: TRBJ1-1

DNA: TGTGCCAGCAGCGGTAGCGGGGGGGCGGATACGCAGTATTTT
CDR3: CASSGSGGADTQYF
V: TRBV9
size: once
D: TRBD2
J: TRBJ2-3

DNA: TGTGCCAGCAGCTCGGGACAGGGGGCGAGGGGCTACACCTTC
CDR3: CASSSGQGARGYTF
V: TRBV3-1/TRBV3-2
size: -
D: TRBD1
J: TRBJ1-2

DNA: TGCGCCAGCAGCCCCCATAGGGGGGCGAGCAATCAGCCCCAGCATTTT
CDR3: CASSPHRGASNQPQHF
V: TRBV4-1
size: -
D: -
J: TRBJ1-5

DNA: TGTGCCAGCACCGGGGGTCGGGGGTGGAACGAGCAGTACTTC
CDR3: CASTGGRGWNEQYF
V: TRBV2
size: -
D: -
J: TRBJ2-7

DNA: TGCGCCAGCAGCTTGGGACAGGGGGCGAGCTCTGGGGCCAACGTCCTGACTTTC
CDR3: CASSLGQGASSGANVLTF
V: TRBV5-1
size: -
D: TRBD1
J: TRBJ2-6

DNA: TGTGCCAGCAGTCCCGACCAGGGGCCCCTCTCCTACGAGCAGTACTTC
CDR3: CASSPDQGPLSYEQYF
V: TRBV13
size: -
D: -
J: TRBJ2-7

DNA: TGTGCCAGCTCACCAAGGACGGCAAACACCGGGGAGCTGTTTTTT
CDR3: CASSPRTANTGELFF
V: TRBV18
size: once
D: -
J: TRBJ2-2

DNA: TGCGCCAGCAGCCAGACCACGGGGTATAATTCACCCCTCCACTTT
CDR3: CASSQTTGYNSPLHF
V: TRBV4-3
size: few
D: -
J: TRBJ1-6

DNA: TGTGCCAGCCGCAAAAAGGGTCCCACTGAAGCTTTCTTT
CDR3: CASRKKGPTEAFF
V: TRBV12-3/TRBV12-4
size: -
D: -
J: TRBJ1-1

DNA: TGTGCCAGCGACGACTTGGGTCAGCCCCAGCATTTT
CDR3: CASDDLGQPQHF
V: TRBV2
size: -
D: -
J: TRBJ1-5

DNA: TGCAGCGTTGCCCCCGACAGCGCGACATTCTACGAGCAGTACTTC
CDR3: CSVAPDSATFYEQYF
V: TRBV29-1
size: -
D: -
J: TRBJ2-7

DNA: TGTGCCAGCAGCTTGCTACCGGGGGGGTTCACAGATACGCAGTATTTT
CDR3: CASSLLPGGFTDTQYF
V: TRBV5-6
size: -
D: TRBD2
J: TRBJ2-3

DNA: TGTGCCAGCAGTTTAGCCGGGACAGGGGAAACTGAAGCTTTCTTT
CDR3: CASSLAGTGETEAFF
V: TRBV28
size: -
D: TRBD1
J: TRBJ1-1

DNA: TGTGCCAGCAGCTTGGACGGGGGCCCTGGGACCCAGTACTTC
CDR3: CASSLDGGPGTQYF
V: TRBV5-4
size: -
D: -
J: TRBJ2-5

DNA: TGTGCCATCAGTGAGCGACAGTTGAACACTGAAGCTTTCTTT
CDR3: CAISERQLNTEAFF
V: TRBV10-3
size: -
D: -
J: TRBJ1-1

DNA: TGTGCCAGCAGCTTAGCGACTAGCGGCCTCTACAATGAGCAGTTCTTC
CDR3: CASSLATSGLYNEQFF
V: TRBV7-9
size: -
D: TRBD2
J: TRBJ2-1

DNA: TGTGCCAGCAGCCAAGTCCGACGGGGTCTCAGCTCTGGGGCCAACGTCCTGACTTTC
CDR3: CASSQVRRGLSSGANVLTF
V: TRBV4-2
size: -
D: -
J: TRBJ2-6

DNA: TGTGCCAGTAGTATGGTAACTAATGAAAAACTGTTTTTT
CDR3: CASSMVTNEKLFF
V: TRBV19
size: -
D: -
J: TRBJ1-4

DNA: TGCGCCAGCAGCTTGGGAGGGGGAGATGAAAAACTGTTTTTT
CDR3: CASSLGGGDEKLFF
V: TRBV5-1
size: -
D: -
J: TRBJ1-4

DNA: TGTGCTAGTGGTTTGAGGGGAACTGAAGCTTTCTTT
CDR3: CASGLRGTEAFF
V: TRBV12-5
size: -
D: -
J: TRBJ1-1

DNA: TGTGCCAGCAGTTACATCAGAGGACACGGAGAATACGAGCAGTACTTC
CDR3: CASSYIRGHGEYEQYF
V: TRBV6-2/TRBV6-3
size: -
D: -
J: TRBJ2-7

DNA: TGTGCCAGCTCACCCCCGGGCAGGGGACATGAAGCTTTCTTT
CDR3: CASSPPGRGHEAFF
V: TRBV18
size: -
D: -
J: TRBJ1-1

DNA: TGTGCCAGCAGCCACACAGGAATTGGTTCACCCCTCCACTTT
CDR3: CASSHTGIGSPLHF
V: TRBV3-1/TRBV3-2
size: -
D: -
J: TRBJ1-6

DNA: TGTGCCAGCAGCCAAGTGGGGGGGCAGCCCCAGCATTTT
CDR3: CASSQVGGQPQHF
V: TRBV3-1/TRBV3-2
size: -
D: -
J: TRBJ1-5

DNA: TGTGCCAGCAGCAAAACAGGGGGTGCCACTGAAGCTTTCTTT
CDR3: CASSKTGGATEAFF
V: TRBV11-2
size: -
D: TRBD1
J: TRBJ1-1

DNA: TGTGCCAGCAGCTTACAGGGAACCTCCTACAATGAGCAGTTCTTC
CDR3: CASSLQGTSYNEQFF
V: TRBV7-3
size: -
D: -
J: TRBJ2-1

DNA: TGTGCCAGCAGCCTTGGGACAGGGGGTCAGCCCCAGCATTTT
CDR3: CASSLGTGGQPQHF
V: TRBV4-2
size: -
D: TRBD1
J: TRBJ1-5

DNA: TGTGCCACCCCGGTAGACTACACCTTC
CDR3: CATPVDYTF
V: TRBV6-7
size: -
D: -
J: TRBJ1-2

DNA: TGTGCCAGCAGCTTAGAGGGTTCCTACAATGAGCAGTTCTTC
CDR3: CASSLEGSYNEQFF
V: TRBV7-2
size: -
D: -
J: TRBJ2-1